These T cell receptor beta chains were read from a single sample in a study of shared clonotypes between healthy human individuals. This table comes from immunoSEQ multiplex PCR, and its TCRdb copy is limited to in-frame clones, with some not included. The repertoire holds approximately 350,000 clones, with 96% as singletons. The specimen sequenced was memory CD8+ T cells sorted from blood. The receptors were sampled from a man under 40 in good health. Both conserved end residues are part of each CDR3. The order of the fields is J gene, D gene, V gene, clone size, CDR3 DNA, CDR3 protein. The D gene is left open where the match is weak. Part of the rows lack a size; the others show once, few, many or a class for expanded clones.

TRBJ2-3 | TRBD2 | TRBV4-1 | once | TGCGCCAGCAGCCCCTCTAGCGGGAGGGCCGGCACAGATACGCAGTATTTT | CASSPSSGRAGTDTQYF
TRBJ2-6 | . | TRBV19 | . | TGTGCCAGTACATACGGGGCAAGTGGGGCCAACGTCCTGACTTTC | CASTYGASGANVLTF
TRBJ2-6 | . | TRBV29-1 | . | TGCAGCGTTGAGGACAGCTCTGGGGCCAACGTCCTGACTTTC | CSVEDSSGANVLTF
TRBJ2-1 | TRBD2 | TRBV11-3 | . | TGTGCCAGCAGCTTAGCCCTAGCGGGCTTCAATGAGCAGTTCTTC | CASSLALAGFNEQFF
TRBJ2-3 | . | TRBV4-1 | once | TGCGCCAGCAGCCAAGACCTCCGAGCGGCAGATACGCAGTATTTT | CASSQDLRAADTQYF
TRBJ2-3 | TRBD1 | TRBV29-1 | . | TGCAGCGTCCTGTTAGGAGGACAGGGGGTTTCAGATACGCAGTATTTT | CSVLLGGQGVSDTQYF
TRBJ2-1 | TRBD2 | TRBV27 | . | TGTGCCAGCAGTTTAGCACTAGCGGCACTAAATGAGCAGTTCTTC | CASSLALAALNEQFF
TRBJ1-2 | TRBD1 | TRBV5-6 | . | TGTGCCAGCAGCTTGTTTGGTACCGGGACAGACGACCGGGTCTACACCTTC | CASSLFGTGTDDRVYTF
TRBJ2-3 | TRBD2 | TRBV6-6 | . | TGTGCCAGCAGTTACGGGACTAGGCTCACAGATACGCAGTATTTT | CASSYGTRLTDTQYF
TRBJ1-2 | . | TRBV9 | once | TGTGCCAGCAGCACTGGATCGACTCCTGGCTACACCTTC | CASSTGSTPGYTF
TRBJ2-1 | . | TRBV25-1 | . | TGTGCCAGCAGTGAATGGGGGGCCTACTACAATGAGCAGTTCTTC | CASSEWGAYYNEQFF
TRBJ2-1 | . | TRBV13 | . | TGTGCCAGCAGCTTTTATTCCAATGAGCAGTTCTTC | CASSFYSNEQFF
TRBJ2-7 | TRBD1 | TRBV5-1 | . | TGCGCCAGCAGCACGGGACAGGGGGTCCCCGCCTACGAGCAGTACTTC | CASSTGQGVPAYEQYF
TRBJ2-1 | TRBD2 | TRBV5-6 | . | TGTGCCAGCAGCCCCAGCGGGGGACCCTACAATGAGCAGTTCTTC | CASSPSGGPYNEQFF
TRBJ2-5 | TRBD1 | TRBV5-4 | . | TGTGCCAGCAGCCGGGACAGGGTAAAAGAGACCCAGTACTTC | CASSRDRVKETQYF
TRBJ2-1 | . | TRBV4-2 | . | TGTGCCAGCAGGGACCCATACAATGAGCAGTTCTTC | CASRDPYNEQFF
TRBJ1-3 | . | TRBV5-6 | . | TGTGCCAGCAGCTTGCGGATTAAACGGGGAGCAGAAAACACCATATATTTT | CASSLRIKRGAENTIYF
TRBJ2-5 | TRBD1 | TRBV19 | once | TGTGCCAGTAGTATTAACACAGGGGGAGAGACCCAGTACTTC | CASSINTGGETQYF
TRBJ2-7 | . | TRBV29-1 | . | TGCAGCGTTGGCCCCTACGAGCAGTACTTC | CSVGPYEQYF
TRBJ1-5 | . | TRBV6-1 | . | TGTGCCAGCGTAACAGGAGTCAGCAATCAGCCCCAGCATTTT | CASVTGVSNQPQHF
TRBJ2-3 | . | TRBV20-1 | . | TGCAGTGCTACTAGGACAGATACGCAGTATTTT | CSATRTDTQYF
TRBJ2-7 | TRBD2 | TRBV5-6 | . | TGTGCCAGCAGCTCCGGGACTACTTACGAGCAGTACTTC | CASSSGTTYEQYF
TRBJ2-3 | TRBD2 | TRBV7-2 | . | TGTGCCAGCAGCTTAAGCGGGGGTCGGGGTACGCAGTATTTT | CASSLSGGRGTQYF
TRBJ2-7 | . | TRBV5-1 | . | TGCGCCAGCAGACCCGGGACCTTCTCCTACGAGCAGTACTTC | CASRPGTFSYEQYF
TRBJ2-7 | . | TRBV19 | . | TGTGCCAGTAGTATCGCGCAGGTATCCTACGAGCAGTACTTC | CASSIAQVSYEQYF
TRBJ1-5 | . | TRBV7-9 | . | TGTGCCAGCAGCTTACCGCGACAAGTTAGCAATCAGCCCCAGCATTTT | CASSLPRQVSNQPQHF
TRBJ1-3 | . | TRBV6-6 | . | TGTGCCAGCAGTAAGGACAGACGAGACACCATATATTTT | CASSKDRRDTIYF
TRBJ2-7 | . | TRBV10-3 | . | TGTGCCATCAGTGGGACAACCTACGAGCAGTACTTC | CAISGTTYEQYF
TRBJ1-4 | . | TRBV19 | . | TGTGCCAGTGCTCTAAGTGGGCCGGAAAAACTGTTTTTT | CASALSGPEKLFF
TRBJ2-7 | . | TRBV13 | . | TGTGCCAGCAGCTTAGGGGGGACTCCTTCGTACGAGCAGTACTTC | CASSLGGTPSYEQYF
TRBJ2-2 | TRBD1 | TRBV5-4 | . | TGTGCCAGCAGGGAGACAGGGGGGGCCGGGGAGCTGTTTTTT | CASRETGGAGELFF
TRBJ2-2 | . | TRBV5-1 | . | TGCGCCAGCAGCTTGGTGCCGAACACCGGGGAGCTGTTTTTT | CASSLVPNTGELFF
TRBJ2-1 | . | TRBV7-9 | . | TGTGCCAGCAGCCCCTTGTCGGCCCCGAGGTGGAAGCAGTTCTTC | CASSPLSAPRWKQFF
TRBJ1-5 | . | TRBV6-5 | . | TGTGCCAGCAGCACCGGGACGCAAGGCCTGCCCCAGCATTTT | CASSTGTQGLPQHF
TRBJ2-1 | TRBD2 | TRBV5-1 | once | TGCGCCAGCAGGGGCATCGGGGCGGGAGGTCGGAATGAGCAGTTCTTC | CASRGIGAGGRNEQFF
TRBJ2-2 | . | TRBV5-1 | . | TGCGCCAGCAGCCTTCAGGGGAGCACCGGGGAGCTGTTTTTT | CASSLQGSTGELFF
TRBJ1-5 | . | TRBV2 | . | TGTGCCAGCAGTTCCGATGACAGCAATCAGCCCCAGCATTTT | CASSSDDSNQPQHF
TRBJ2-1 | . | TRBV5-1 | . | TGCGCCAGCAGGGGGGATAATGAGCAGTTCTTC | CASRGDNEQFF
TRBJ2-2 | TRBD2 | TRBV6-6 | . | TGTGCCAGCAGGAGACTAGCGGGAGAAGTCGGGGAGCTGTTTTTT | CASRRLAGEVGELFF
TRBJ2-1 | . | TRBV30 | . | TGTGCCTGGTCCGGGAGCCACAATGAGCAGTTCTTC | CAWSGSHNEQFF